This note documents a single T cell receptor beta chain sequence. Its antigen has not been determined. There are no base qualities to consult, and no much larger clone falls within one base. Genomic DNA was isolated from the sorted cells so that the TCRbeta CDR3 region could be sequenced. The immunoSEQ Assay was used for sequencing of TCRbeta CDR3 regions. This is the immuneACCESS table as TCRdb keeps it, with only in-frame sequences that have V and J called. A part of the clones is gone; compared with another copy, unresolved V genes explain less than half, and the rest is unexplained. Counted in this sample were about 58,000 clones; 89% of them appeared once. The ten biggest clones cover around 12% of the sample. This sample is drawn from a study of OX40 agonist ivuxolimab in advanced cancers. Background on the whole study: Ivuxolimab, which targeted the costimulatory receptor OX40 (CD134), was an agonistic, fully human IgG2 monoclonal antibody. Intravenous ivuxolimab was administered to patients every 2 weeks at six dose levels: 0.01, 0.1, 0.3, 1.5, 3 and 10 mg/kg. Of the approximately 50 dose-escalation patients, hepatocellular carcinoma was present in 19, melanoma in around 15, renal cell carcinoma in 9 and head and neck cancer in 9. The dose-escalation cohort was about 87% male with a mean age of approximately 59 years, ranging from roughly 23 to 90. Prior anti-PD-1, anti-PD-L1 or anti-CTLA-4 therapy was permitted, and checkpoint inhibitors had been received by less than 45% of dose-escalation patients. Partial responses occurred in three dose-escalation patients: two with cutaneous melanoma and one with hepatocellular carcinoma. Peripheral TCRbeta sequencing aimed to test whether ivuxolimab altered TCR sequence diversity and caused clonal T-cell expansion. The paper covers the monotherapy dose-escalation part of the phase I ivuxolimab trial, which included N ≈ 50 patients. Study-level results and caveats: At doses of 0.1 to 3.0 mg/kg, clonal expansion of both CD4+ and CD8+ blood T cells was observed from baseline to week 6. Partial responders in the 0.1-3.0 mg/kg groups had among the lowest normalized peripheral clonal expansion, especially among CD8+ T cells. Low levels of normalized T-cell clonal expansion were also seen in some patients who did not respond. Antigen specificity was not determined for the clonally expanded peripheral T cells. After ivuxolimab, more expanded clones were found on average in CD8+ T cells than in CD4+ T cells.

Patients with a history of autoimmune disease or receiving systemic immunosuppression were excluded from the trial. Peripheral blood for TCR sequencing was collected from all dose cohorts at baseline, on cycle 4 day 1, and on cycle 7 day 1. The samples were drawn from a first-in-human, open-label, multicenter phase I dose-escalation trial of ivuxolimab. The trial enrolled adults with locally advanced or metastatic head and neck squamous cell, hepatocellular, melanoma or renal cell carcinoma. Before TCR sequencing, CD4+ T cells and CD8+ T cells from peripheral blood were sorted into separate populations. Inclusive of the bounding cysteine and phenylalanine, the CDR3 is 13 residues long. Only the CDR3 DNA is retained, 39 bases long and in frame from the first base. CDR1 and CDR2 are drawn from the germline V gene: MDHEN, SYDVKM. Deletion took 3 bases off V and 3 bases off J, with a span of 8 bases between the germline ends.

The chain uses TRBV28 and TRBJ1-1; tentative D gene TRBD1, with 5 bases matching. Source: CD4+ or CD8+ T cells sorted from blood, taken in a trial of the OX40 agonist ivuxolimab. This receptor was identified in an adult with an advanced solid tumor such as melanoma, head and neck, liver or kidney cancer. The CDR3 region: CASSFEGYTEAFF. The DNA reads TGTGCCAGCAGTTTCGAGGGGTACACTGAAGCTTTCTTT.